The entry that follows covers one TCR beta chain sequence. Its antigen is still unknown. This sample stems from a study of cytomegalovirus exposure and HLA in healthy donors. Only in-frame clones appear in the TCRdb table, and some are missing; sequencing was by immunoSEQ multiplex PCR. The sample lists 65,000 to 70,000 clones, roughly nine tenths occurring once. General study results and limits: In vitro assays verified that three CMV-associated chains recognized CMV antigens specifically. There were under 200 TCR beta chains listed as cytomegalovirus-associated. First-cohort TCR clusters were later found to tend to co-occur in the 120 or so validation repertoires. A classifier reportedly called cytomegalovirus status with high sensitivity and specificity.

Specimen: PBMCs. The sequence derives from a man aged 18-30 years in good health and CMV-seronegative.

This CDR3 reads CASSYSAGADTGELFF. CDR3 bases: TGTGCCAGCAGTTACTCGGCGGGAGCGGACACCGGGGAGCTGTTTTTT. The rearrangement links TRBV6-5 to TRBJ2-2, with TRBD2 identical over 7 bases. This CDR3 contains 16 residues. V gave up 0 bases and J gave up 3 bases; unmatched junction bases: 4. From germline, CDR1 is MNHEY and CDR2 SVGAGI.